These 10 T cell receptor beta chains were sequenced from one sample in a study of T cells in Graves' hyperthyroidism and ophthalmopathy. Amplification yielded TCR beta CDR3 regions, with RNA transcripts as the source. First-round RT-PCR targeting the TCR CDR3 was performed with the HTBI primer set. TCRdb reanalysed the multiplex PCR reads using MiXCR and keeps one entry per CDR3 protein. The data hold about 690,000 distinct CDR3 sequences, with 17% observed a single time. Sample: blood. Source of these receptors: a man aged 50 or older with Graves' hyperthyroidism.

This clonotype showed up many times. The V and J genes are TRBV20-1 and TRBJ2-7; 7 bases align to TRBD2. Germline V gene lookup returns CDR1 DFQATT and CDR2 SNEGSKA (reference sequence). V was pared by 0 bases and J by 4 bases, with 0 bases of the junction left unmatched. The CDR3 has 12 residues. CDR3 loop: CSAREREYEQYF. The CDR3 bases are TGCAGTGCTAGAGAGCGGGAGTACGAGCAGTACTTC.

The chain is built from TRBV6-5 and TRBJ2-7; D not resolved. Germline V CDR1 and CDR2: MNHEY, SVGAGI. The CDR3 extends over 13 amino acids. The V gene lost 2 bases and the J gene lost 4 bases, with 9 bases spanning the gap. CDR3 sequence: CASSYASRYEQYF. CDR3 nucleotides: TGTGCCAGCAGTTACGCGTCAAGGTACGAGCAGTACTTC.

In its sample, this clonotype was seen a few times. This could be a read error, since a much larger clone is one nucleotide away. As the CDR3 is not closed by the conserved phenylalanine or tryptophan, this likely results from a read error. The chain is built from TRBV7-9 and TRBJ1-2; D perhaps matches TRBD1 (5 bases). There are 13 residues in the CDR3. The germline V gene has CDR1 SEHNR and CDR2 FQNEAQ (reference sequence). Deletions cut 4 bases from V and 2 bases from J, with 8 bases between. The CDR3 spells CASSSGPNYGYTL. Written as DNA, the CDR3 is TGTGCCAGCAGCTCGGGACCGAACTATGGCTACACCCTC.

This clonotype showed up many times. This chain links TRBV2 with TRBJ2-5, with 10 bases lining up with TRBD2. CDR1 and CDR2 from the germline V gene are SNHLY and FYNNEI. V dropped 6 bases and J dropped 5; count of bases not matched to a gene: 3. The CDR3 length is 13 residues. Here the CDR3 DNA reads TGTGCCAGCAGGAGCGGGAGGGCGGAGACCCAGTACTTC. Translating it yields CASRSGRAETQYF.

This chain uses TRBV2 with TRBJ2-3, with D possibly TRBD2 on 7 matching bases. The germline V gene has CDR1 SNHLY and CDR2 FYNNEI. V lost 10 bases, J lost 5 bases, and 19 bases lay in between. CDR3 length: 14 residues. CDR3 sequence reads: CATLRGGEVDTQYF. In DNA, the CDR3 is TGTGCCACCCTAAGGGGGGGGGAAGTAGATACGCAGTATTTT.

This clonotype was found many times. This sequence joins TRBV7-9 and TRBJ2-7; D uncertain. This CDR3 region has 12 residues. The germline gives CDR1 SEHNR, CDR2 FQNEAQ (reference sequence). V was pared by 1 base and J by 6 bases, with 7 bases between. The DNA for the CDR3 is TGTGCCAGCAGCTTAGAGTTCGGCGAGCAGTACTTC. It specifies CASSLEFGEQYF.

The chain combines TRBV20-1 with TRBJ2-1; D is unclear. V was shortened by 1 base and J by 8 bases, with 12 bases between the two germline ends. Looked up from germline, CDR1 is DFQATT and CDR2 is SNEGSKA (reference sequence). The CDR3 is made up of 13 amino acids. The CDR3 nucleotides read TGCAGTGCTAGAGCTCAAATATGGGATGAGCAGTTCTTC. Encoded protein: CSARAQIWDEQFF.

This clonotype was detected ten times or more. The V gene is TRBV28, the J gene TRBJ2-7; D is unclear. The germline V gene encodes CDR1 MDHEN and CDR2 SYDVKM. The CDR3 contains 13 residues. Deletions cut 3 bases from V and 1 base from J, with 7 bases between. CDR3 amino acids: CASSFSSSYEQYF. In DNA, the CDR3 is TGTGCCAGCAGTTTTTCTTCGTCCTACGAGCAGTACTTC.

This chain links TRBV4-3 with TRBJ2-7, with 7 bases fitting TRBD2. The CDR3 contains 17 residues. Trimming at V came to 0 bases and at J to 2 bases, leaving 10 bases not matched to a gene. Germline V gene data show CDR1 as LGHNA and CDR2 as YSLEER. This chain's CDR3 is CASSQDLPGGGAYEQYF. Here the CDR3 DNA reads TGCGCCAGCAGCCAAGACCTCCCGGGAGGAGGTGCCTACGAGCAGTACTTC.

This clonotype appeared a few times. This chain connects TRBV6-1 to TRBJ2-1, with D possibly being TRBD2 (6 bases). CDR3 size: 17 residues. Germline assignment: CDR1 MNHNS and CDR2 SASEGT. The V gene lost 8 bases and the J gene lost 5 bases, with 25 bases spanning the gap. CDR3 region: CASARASVGGSNNEQFF. The CDR3, as DNA: TGTGCCAGCGCCCGGGCCTCAGTTGGGGGGTCAAACAATGAGCAGTTCTTC.